The 26 T cell receptor beta chains reported below all come from one sample, sequenced in a study of CD8+CD57+ T cells in acquired aplastic anemia. Genomic DNA, serving as template, underwent TCR beta VDJ and CDR3 profiling. TCRdb redid the calling of the reads with MiXCR, one entry per CDR3 protein. The sample contains some 140,000 distinct CDR3 sequences, 41% of which appear only once. The specimen sequenced was sorted CD4+, CD8+, or CD8+CD57+ T cells (not recorded which) from PBMCs. The receptors were sampled from a human donor in good health, serving as a control.

This clonotype was recorded many times. The rearrangement links TRBV19 to TRBJ1-5, with D unclear. The CDR3 is made up of 15 amino acids. Looked up from germline, CDR1 is LNHDA and CDR2 is SQIVND (reference sequence). V was cut by 3 bases and J by 5 bases, with 14 bases left in between. The CDR3 DNA follows: TGTGCCAGTAGTATCGGCGGGCAGCGAGATCAGCCCCAGCATTTT. It encodes CASSIGGQRDQPQHF.

Regarding this clonotype: A junction boundary mismatches the germline segment, possibly from a read error. V usage is TRBV13 and J usage is TRBJ1-3, with D unclear. The CDR3 totals 18 residues. From germline, CDR1 is PRHDT and CDR2 FYEKMQ (reference sequence). The CDR3 here is CASSLAKGGTYPGNTVYF. The CDR3 nucleotides are TGTGCCAGCAGCTTAGCCAAAGGTGGCACATACCCTGGAAACACCGTATATTTT. The complete variable domain, with remaining parts taken from reference TRBV13 and TRBJ1-3, reads AAGVIQSPRHLIKEKRETATLKCYPIPRHDTVYWYQQGPGQDPQFLISFYEKMQSDKGSIPDRFSAQQFSDYHSELNMSSLELGDSALYFCASSLAKGGTYPGNTVYFGEGSWLTVV.

V usage is TRBV15 and J usage is TRBJ1-2; D is possibly TRBD1 (6 bases). This CDR3 is 13 amino acids long. Trimming cost V 3 bases and J 2 bases, with 7 bases left between them. Germline assignment: CDR1 LNHNV and CDR2 YYDKDF (reference sequence). The CDR3 protein is CATSRDRNYGYTF. The CDR3 bases are TGTGCCACCAGCAGGGACAGAAACTATGGCTACACCTTC.

There are a few counts of this clonotype. The rearrangement joins TRBV5-1 to TRBJ1-4, with D possibly TRBD1 on 5 matching bases. V was clipped by 4 bases and J by 5 bases, with 12 bases between them. CDR1 SGHRS and CDR2 YFSETQ come from the germline V gene. The CDR3 totals 14 residues. CDR3 coding DNA: TGCGCCAGCAGCCAGGGAATTACGAATGAAAAACTGTTTTTT. Residues: CASSQGITNEKLFF.

CDR3 loop: CASSMMTGANVLTF. CDR3 coding DNA: TGTGCCAGCAGCATGATGACGGGGGCCAACGTCCTGACTTTC. This rearrangement joins TRBV7-3 to TRBJ2-6; D gene ambiguous. The CDR3 spans 14 residues. Trimming took 5 bases from V and 4 from J, leaving 9 bases between them. Germline V gene sequence: CDR1 SGHTA, CDR2 FQGTGA.

V is TRBV10-3 and J is TRBJ1-4, with no clear D. V was clipped by 9 bases and J by 0 bases, with 11 bases between them. The CDR3 length is 14 residues. Germline V gene data show CDR1 as ENHRY and CDR2 as SYGVKD. CDR3 coding DNA: TGTGCCATAGATGGGGAGGCAACTAATGAAAAACTGTTTTTT. Amino acid sequence: CAIDGEATNEKLFF.

This clonotype has ten or more counts. The chain employs TRBV29-1 and TRBJ1-1, with 7 bases fitting TRBD1. Germline V gives CDR1 SQVTM, CDR2 ANQGSEA. The CDR3 runs to 12 residues. V lost 6 bases and J lost 1; bases outside the gene matches: 2. In DNA, the CDR3 is TGCAGCGTGGGACAGACGAACACTGAAGCTTTCTTT. Encoded protein: CSVGQTNTEAFF.

This clonotype was seen at least ten times. The chain employs TRBV20-1 and TRBJ1-1, with D hard to call. The germline gives CDR1 DFQATT, CDR2 SNEGSKA (reference sequence). Trimming took 3 bases from V and 2 from J, leaving 10 bases between them. There are 13 residues in the CDR3. The DNA of the CDR3 is TGCAGTGCTAGCGCGGAGGGAAACACTGAAGCTTTCTTT. Its protein product is CSASAEGNTEAFF.

This clonotype was recorded once. The chain links TRBV10-3 to TRBJ2-3; 11 bases align to TRBD2. This CDR3 has 16 amino acids. J was trimmed by 0 bases and V by 6 bases; bases with no gene match: 5. From germline, CDR1 is ENHRY and CDR2 SYGVKD. The CDR3 loop is CAIRSSGGSSTDTQYF. The DNA for the CDR3 is TGTGCCATCAGATCTAGCGGGGGGTCTAGCACAGATACGCAGTATTTT.

The rearrangement joins TRBV2 to TRBJ2-5, with 10 positions matching TRBD1. The CDR3 is 14 amino acids. The germline CDR1 and CDR2 sequences are SNHLY and FYNNEI. V lost 5 bases to trimming and J lost 5 bases; unmatched junction nucleotides: 5. CDR3 DNA sequence: TGTGCCAGCAGTCGGGACAGGGGACCGGAGACCCAGTACTTC. Protein: CASSRDRGPETQYF.

About this clonotype itself: Since a much larger clone is just one base distant, this may be a read error. This chain joins TRBV7-9 and TRBJ1-6, with D perhaps TRBD1 (6 bases). The CDR3 runs 16 residues. Between the trimmed V and J ends, which lost 5 bases and 0 bases, there was a span of 11 bases. Germline-derived CDR1 and CDR2 are SEHNR and FQNEAQ (reference sequence). CDR3 bases: TGTGCCAGCAGCATGGGCAGGGGCTCCTATAATTCACCCCTCCACTTT. This encodes CASSMGRGSYNSPLHF. Full variable domain (outside the CDR3, taken from reference TRBV7-9 and TRBJ1-6): DTGVSQNPRHKITKRGQNVTFRCDPISEHNRLYWYRQTLGQGPEFLTYFQNEAQLEKSRLLSDRFSAERPKGSFSTLEIQRTEQGDSAMYLCASSMGRGSYNSPLHFGNGTRLTVT.

This chain connects TRBV7-3 to TRBJ1-2, with 7 bases fitting TRBD1. Germline CDR1 and CDR2: SGHTA and FQGTGA. The CDR3 sequence is 15 residues long. The trim removed 4 bases at V and 8 bases at J, leaving 13 bases unmatched. The DNA for the CDR3 is TGTGCCAGCAGCTCGCGACAGGGAGGTACTGAGGGCTACACCTTC. Its translation is CASSSRQGGTEGYTF.

The chain couples TRBV6-2 or TRBV6-3 to TRBJ2-6; 8 bases map to TRBD1. CDR1 is MNHEY, CDR2 SVGEGT, per germline. V shed 2 bases and J 3 bases; nucleotides not matched to a gene: 18. This CDR3 region has 21 residues. The CDR3 loop is CASSYPLRRTGLLIGANVLTF. The DNA of the CDR3 is TGTGCCAGCAGTTACCCGCTCCGGAGGACAGGGCTCCTCATTGGGGCCAACGTCCTGACTTTC.

The V call is TRBV9, the J call TRBJ1-2; D is uncertain. The CDR3 sequence is 15 residues long. Germline values: CDR1 SGDLS, CDR2 YYNGEE. V was cut by 4 bases and J by 0 bases, with 13 bases left in between. CDR3 region: CASSTELRSNYGYTF. The CDR3 region has the DNA TGTGCCAGCAGCACCGAACTCCGTTCTAACTATGGCTACACCTTC.

The rearrangement joins TRBV29-1 to TRBJ1-5; D remains ambiguous. Trimming took 6 bases from V and 5 from J, leaving 14 bases between them. Germline CDR1 and CDR2: SQVTM and ANQGSEA. The CDR3 spans 13 residues. In DNA form, the CDR3 reads TGCAGCGTCGCCAGCGGACGCGATCAGCCCCAGCATTTT. Translating gives CSVASGRDQPQHF.

This sequence joins TRBV27 and TRBJ1-1; D unclear. Germline loops: CDR1 MNHEY, CDR2 SMNVEV (reference sequence). This CDR3 comprises 18 residues. V was pared by 3 bases and J by 6 bases, with 26 bases between. The CDR3 DNA reads as TGTGCCAGCAGTTTTCGGCCCCGGCCGGCGAAGGTCGGGGCTGAAGCTTTCTTT. It yields the protein CASSFRPRPAKVGAEAFF.

The sample holds many counts of this clonotype. This chain links TRBV7-2 with TRBJ1-2, with 9 nucleotides matching TRBD1. The V and J ends lost 5 bases and 4 bases, in that order; junction bases with no gene match: 8. From germline, CDR1 is SGHTA and CDR2 FQGNSA. This CDR3 has 15 residues. The CDR3 protein is CASSGRTGDFYGYTF. In DNA, the CDR3 is TGTGCCAGCAGCGGCCGGACAGGGGATTTCTATGGCTACACCTTC.

The chain couples TRBV5-1 to TRBJ2-1, with 8 bases identical to TRBD1. The CDR3 has 16 amino acids. The germline CDR1 and CDR2 sequences are SGHRS and YFSETQ. The V segment lost 5 bases and the J segment 4 bases; nucleotides outside the gene matches: 11. CDR3 in amino acids: CASRALDRGLYNEQFF. The CDR3, as DNA: TGCGCCAGCAGGGCACTAGACAGGGGACTTTACAATGAGCAGTTCTTC.

The V and J genes are TRBV10-3 and TRBJ1-2; a weak D match, TRBD1 (6 bases). Germline V gene lookup returns CDR1 ENHRY and CDR2 SYGVKD. The V end lost 10 bases, the J end lost 6 bases, and 27 bases lay between the germline ends. CDR3 length: 16 amino acids. CDR3 in amino acids: CASSLPGAPEGHGYTF. CDR3 nucleotides: TGTGCCAGCAGCCTCCCGGGGGCCCCAGAGGGTCATGGCTACACCTTC.

This clonotype was observed at least ten times. The chain recombines TRBV11-2 with TRBJ2-5; weak D call: TRBD1 (6 bases). This CDR3 is built from 15 residues. Looked up from germline, CDR1 is SGHAT and CDR2 is FQNNGV. Trimming took 5 bases from V and 2 from J, leaving 15 bases between them. The CDR3 protein is CASSTGQNTQETQYF. The CDR3, as DNA: TGTGCCAGCAGCACCGGACAGAACACACAAGAGACCCAGTACTTC.

This clonotype was found many times. This chain joins TRBV4-1 and TRBJ2-5; 8 bases are shared with TRBD1. This CDR3 is 14 amino acids long. Germline CDR1 reads MGHRA; CDR2 reads YSYEKL. The trim removed 0 bases at V and 13 bases at J, leaving 10 bases unmatched. The CDR3 reads CASSQEGFGTGLYF. CDR3 bases: TGCGCCAGCAGCCAAGAAGGATTCGGGACAGGACTGTACTTC.

This clonotype has ten or more counts. This sequence joins TRBV5-1 and TRBJ2-5; TRBD1 aligns across 7 bases. CDR1 is SGHRS, CDR2 YFSETQ, per germline. J was trimmed by 7 bases and V by 0 bases; bases with no gene match: 6. The CDR3 spans 14 residues. The DNA of the CDR3 is TGCGCCAGCAGCTTGGACAGGGGAATGGTGACCCAGTACTTC. Translating gives CASSLDRGMVTQYF.

This chain links TRBV20-1 with TRBJ2-7, with 8 bases matching TRBD2. The CDR3 spans 14 residues. The germline V gene encodes CDR1 DFQATT and CDR2 SNEGSKA (reference sequence). V was pared by 3 bases and J by 0 bases, with 4 bases of the junction left unmatched. The CDR3 DNA reads as TGCAGTGCTAGTAAGCGGGGGCACTCCTACGAGCAGTACTTC. Its protein product is CSASKRGHSYEQYF.

The chain couples TRBV19 to TRBJ1-6; D might be TRBD1 (5 bases). Looked up from germline, CDR1 is LNHDA and CDR2 is SQIVND (reference sequence). The V and J ends lost 5 bases and 7 bases respectively, with 9 bases between them. This CDR3 comprises 13 residues. The CDR3 DNA reads as TGTGCCAGTAGTCACAGGACCAATTCACCCCTCCACTTT. This sequence encodes CASSHRTNSPLHF.

On this clonotype itself: A much larger clonotype is one base distant, so this may be a read error. The V and J genes are TRBV3-1 and TRBJ2-7, with 10 nucleotides matching TRBD1. The V segment lost 3 bases and the J segment 5 bases; nucleotides outside the gene matches: 7. The CDR3 consists of 15 residues. Germline CDR1 reads LGHDT; CDR2 reads YNNKEL (reference sequence). The CDR3 DNA reads as TGTGCCAGCAGCCAGGGACAGGGGATTTACAACGAGCAGTACTTC. It specifies CASSQGQGIYNEQYF.

This clonotype was seen only a few times. The J gene is TRBJ1-2, the V gene TRBV3-1, with TRBD1 matching 7 bases. Looked up from germline, CDR1 is LGHDT and CDR2 is YNNKEL (reference sequence). The CDR3 loop spans 12 amino acids. Trimming took 10 bases from V and 3 from J; bases not matched to a gene: 5. In DNA form, the CDR3 reads TGTGCCAACAGGGGATTAGACTATGGCTACACCTTC. Translated, it gives CANRGLDYGYTF.